This TCR beta chain originates from a study of cytomegalovirus exposure and HLA in healthy donors. General study results and limits: The authors considered a cluster of highly shared sequence variants likely to be a sequencing artifact. The investigators catalogued 150 to 200 TCR beta chains as cytomegalovirus-associated. Looking again later, the authors saw that most CMV-associated TCR beta chains seemed HLA-restricted.

This CDR3 contains 15 residues. Deletions cut 0 bases from V and 4 bases from J, with 9 bases between. Germline-derived CDR1 and CDR2 are MNHEY and SVGAGI. PCR was performed using 60 Vbeta and 13 Jbeta primers. TCRdb keeps only in-frame clones here, not all; method: immunoSEQ multiplex PCR. The table records roughly 150,000 clones, about four fifths of them present only once. On this clone: The antigen is unknown.

This receptor was taken from a man between 25 and 39 years old in good health and CMV-seropositive. The V gene is TRBV6-5, the J gene TRBJ1-4, with TRBD1 as a possible D gene (6 bases). What was sequenced was PBMCs. The CDR3 spells CASSYSGHLNEKLFF. As DNA, the CDR3 is TGTGCCAGCAGTTACTCGGGACACCTTAATGAAAAACTGTTTTTT.